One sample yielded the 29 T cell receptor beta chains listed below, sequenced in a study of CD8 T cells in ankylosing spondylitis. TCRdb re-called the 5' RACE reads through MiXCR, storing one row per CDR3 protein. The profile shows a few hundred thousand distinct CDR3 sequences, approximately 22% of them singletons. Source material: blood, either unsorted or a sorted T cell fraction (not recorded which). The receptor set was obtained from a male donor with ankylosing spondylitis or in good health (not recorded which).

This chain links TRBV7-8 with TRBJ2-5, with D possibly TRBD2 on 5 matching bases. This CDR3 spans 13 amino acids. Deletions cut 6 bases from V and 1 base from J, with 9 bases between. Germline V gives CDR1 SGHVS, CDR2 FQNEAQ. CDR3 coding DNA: TGTGCCAGCAGAGCGGCTAGCCAAGAGACCCAGTACTTC. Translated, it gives CASRAASQETQYF.

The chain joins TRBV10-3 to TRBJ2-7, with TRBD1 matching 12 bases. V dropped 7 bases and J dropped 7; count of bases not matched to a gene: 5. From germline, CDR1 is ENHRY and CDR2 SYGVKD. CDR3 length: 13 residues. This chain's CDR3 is CAITPGQGAEQYF. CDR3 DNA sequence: TGTGCCATCACTCCGGGACAGGGGGCGGAGCAGTACTTC.

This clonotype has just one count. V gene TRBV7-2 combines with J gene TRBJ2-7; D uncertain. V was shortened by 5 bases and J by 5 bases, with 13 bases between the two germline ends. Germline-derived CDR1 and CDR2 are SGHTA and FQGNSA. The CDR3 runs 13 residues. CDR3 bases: TGTGCCAGCAGCCCTTCGTTCGCCCACGAGCAGTACTTC. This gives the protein CASSPSFAHEQYF.

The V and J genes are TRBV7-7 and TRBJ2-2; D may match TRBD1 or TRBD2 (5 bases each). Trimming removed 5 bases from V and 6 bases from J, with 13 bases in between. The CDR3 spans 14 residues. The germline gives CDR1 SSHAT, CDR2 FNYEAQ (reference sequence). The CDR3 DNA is TGTGCCAGCAGCACCGGGTTGGGGGCCGGGGAGCTGTTTTTT. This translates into CASSTGLGAGELFF.

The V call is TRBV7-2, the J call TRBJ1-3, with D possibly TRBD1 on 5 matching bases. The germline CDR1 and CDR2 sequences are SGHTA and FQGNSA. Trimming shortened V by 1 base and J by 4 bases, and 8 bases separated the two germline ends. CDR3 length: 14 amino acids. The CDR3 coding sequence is TGTGCCAGCAGCTTAGTGAACAGGGGAAACACCATATATTTT. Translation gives CASSLVNRGNTIYF.

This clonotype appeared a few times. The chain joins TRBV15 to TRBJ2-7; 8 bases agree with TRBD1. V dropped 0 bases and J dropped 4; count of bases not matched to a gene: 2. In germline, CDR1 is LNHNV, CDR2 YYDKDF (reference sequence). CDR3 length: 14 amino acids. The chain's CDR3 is CATSREQGAYEQYF. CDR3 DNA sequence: TGTGCCACCAGCAGAGAGCAGGGGGCTTACGAGCAGTACTTC.

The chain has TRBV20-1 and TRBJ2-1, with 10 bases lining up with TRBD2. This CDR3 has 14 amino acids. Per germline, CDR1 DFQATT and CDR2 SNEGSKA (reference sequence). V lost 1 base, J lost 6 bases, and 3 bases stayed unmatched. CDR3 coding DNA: TGCAGTGCTAGAGGGCTAGCGGGGGCCAATGAGCAGTTCTTC. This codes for CSARGLAGANEQFF.

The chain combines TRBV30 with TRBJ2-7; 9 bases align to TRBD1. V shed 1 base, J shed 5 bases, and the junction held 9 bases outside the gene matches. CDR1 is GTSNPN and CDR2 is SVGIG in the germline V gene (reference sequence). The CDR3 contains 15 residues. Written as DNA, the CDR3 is TGTGCCTGGAGTGAACCGGGACAGGGTTTCGACGAGCAGTACTTC. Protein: CAWSEPGQGFDEQYF.

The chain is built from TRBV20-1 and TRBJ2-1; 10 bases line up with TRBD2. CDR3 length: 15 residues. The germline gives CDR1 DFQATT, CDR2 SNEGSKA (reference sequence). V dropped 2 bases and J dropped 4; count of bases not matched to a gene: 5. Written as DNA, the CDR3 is TGCAGTGCTAGAAACGGACTAGCGGAGTACAATGAGCAGTTCTTC. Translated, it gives CSARNGLAEYNEQFF.

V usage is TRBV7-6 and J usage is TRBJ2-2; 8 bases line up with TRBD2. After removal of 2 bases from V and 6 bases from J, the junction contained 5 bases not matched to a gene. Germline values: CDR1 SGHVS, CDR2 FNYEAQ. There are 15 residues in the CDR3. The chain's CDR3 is CASSLPSGGPGELFF. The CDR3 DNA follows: TGTGCCAGCAGCTTACCGAGCGGGGGCCCCGGGGAGCTGTTTTTT.

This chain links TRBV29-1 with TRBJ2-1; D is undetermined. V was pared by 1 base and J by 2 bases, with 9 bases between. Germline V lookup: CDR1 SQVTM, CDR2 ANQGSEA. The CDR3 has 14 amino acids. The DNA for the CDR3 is TGCAGCGTTGAAGTTTCAGACCCCTACAATGAGCAGTTCTTC. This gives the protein CSVEVSDPYNEQFF.

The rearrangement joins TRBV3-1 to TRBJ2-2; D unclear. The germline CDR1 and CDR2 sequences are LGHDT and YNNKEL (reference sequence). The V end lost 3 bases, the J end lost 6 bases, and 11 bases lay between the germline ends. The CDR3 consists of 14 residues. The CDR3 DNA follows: TGTGCCAGCAGCCAGCTACCTGACGCCGGGGAGCTGTTTTTT. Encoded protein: CASSQLPDAGELFF.

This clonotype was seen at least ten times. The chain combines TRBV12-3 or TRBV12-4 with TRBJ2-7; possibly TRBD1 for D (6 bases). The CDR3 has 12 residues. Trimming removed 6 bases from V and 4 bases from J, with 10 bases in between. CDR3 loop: CASSQGIYEQYF. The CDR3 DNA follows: TGTGCCAGCAGCCAGGGGATTTACGAGCAGTACTTC.

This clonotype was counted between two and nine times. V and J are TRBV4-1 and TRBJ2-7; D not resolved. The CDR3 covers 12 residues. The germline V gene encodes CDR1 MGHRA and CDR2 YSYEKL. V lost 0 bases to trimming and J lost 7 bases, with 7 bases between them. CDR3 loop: CASSQDSREQYF. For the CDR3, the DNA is TGCGCCAGCAGCCAAGATAGCAGGGAGCAGTACTTC.

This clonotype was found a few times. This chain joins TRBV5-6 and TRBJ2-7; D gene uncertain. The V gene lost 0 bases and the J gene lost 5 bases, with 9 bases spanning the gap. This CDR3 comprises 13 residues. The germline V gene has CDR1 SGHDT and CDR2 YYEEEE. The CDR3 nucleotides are TGTGCCAGCAGCTTGGCTGGGGATAACGAGCAGTACTTC. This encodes CASSLAGDNEQYF.

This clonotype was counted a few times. The chain's CDR3 is CASSLDRGFAGELFF. CDR3 sequence (DNA): TGTGCCAGCAGCCTGGACAGGGGGTTTGCCGGGGAGCTGTTTTTT. The gene calls are TRBV12-3 or TRBV12-4 and TRBJ2-2; 10 bases are shared with TRBD1. The CDR3 runs to 15 residues. Trimming at V came to 6 bases and at J to 6 bases, leaving 7 bases not matched to a gene.

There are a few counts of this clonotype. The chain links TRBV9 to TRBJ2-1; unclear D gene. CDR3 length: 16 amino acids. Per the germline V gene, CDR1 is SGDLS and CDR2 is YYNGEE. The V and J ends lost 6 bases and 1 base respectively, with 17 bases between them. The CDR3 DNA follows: TGTGCCAGCACCCCCAGTGGGGTCCCTTCCTACAATGAGCAGTTCTTC. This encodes CASTPSGVPSYNEQFF.

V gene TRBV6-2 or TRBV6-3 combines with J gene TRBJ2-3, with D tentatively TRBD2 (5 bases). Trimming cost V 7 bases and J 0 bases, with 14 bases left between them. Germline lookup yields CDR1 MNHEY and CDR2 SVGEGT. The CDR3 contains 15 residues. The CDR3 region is CASTPGKQSTDTQYF. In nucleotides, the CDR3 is TGTGCCAGCACCCCGGGGAAGCAAAGCACAGATACGCAGTATTTT.

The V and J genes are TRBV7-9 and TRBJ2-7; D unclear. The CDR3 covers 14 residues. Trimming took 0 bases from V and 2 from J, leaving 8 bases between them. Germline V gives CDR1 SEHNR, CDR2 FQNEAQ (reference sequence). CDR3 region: CASSLANRTYEQYF. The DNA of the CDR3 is TGTGCCAGCAGCTTAGCGAACAGAACCTACGAGCAGTACTTC.

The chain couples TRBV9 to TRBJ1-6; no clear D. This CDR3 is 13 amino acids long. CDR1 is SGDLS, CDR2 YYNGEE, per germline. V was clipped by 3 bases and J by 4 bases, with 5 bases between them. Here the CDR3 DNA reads TGTGCCAGCAGCGCCTATTATAATTCACCCCTCCACTTT. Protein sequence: CASSAYYNSPLHF.

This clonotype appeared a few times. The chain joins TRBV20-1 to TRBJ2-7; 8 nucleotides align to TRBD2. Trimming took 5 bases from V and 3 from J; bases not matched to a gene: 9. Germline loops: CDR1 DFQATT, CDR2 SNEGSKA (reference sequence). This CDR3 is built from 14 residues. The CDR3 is CSAGGAGVYYEQYF. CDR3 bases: TGCAGTGCTGGCGGAGCGGGGGTGTACTACGAGCAGTACTTC.

In DNA form, the CDR3 reads TGTGCCAGCATTCTAGGGGGGGGTGAAGCTTTCTTT. Protein: CASILGGGEAFF. The chain joins TRBV12-3 or TRBV12-4 to TRBJ1-1; a possible D gene is TRBD1 (6 bases). The CDR3 is made up of 12 amino acids. Trimming left V 7 bases short and J 7 bases short, with 13 bases between.

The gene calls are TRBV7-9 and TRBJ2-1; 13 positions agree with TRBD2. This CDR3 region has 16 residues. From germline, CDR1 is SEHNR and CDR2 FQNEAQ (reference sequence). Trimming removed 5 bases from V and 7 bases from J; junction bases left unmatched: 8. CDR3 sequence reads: CASSQPGLAGVNEQFF. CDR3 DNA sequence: TGTGCCAGCAGCCAACCTGGACTAGCGGGGGTGAATGAGCAGTTCTTC.

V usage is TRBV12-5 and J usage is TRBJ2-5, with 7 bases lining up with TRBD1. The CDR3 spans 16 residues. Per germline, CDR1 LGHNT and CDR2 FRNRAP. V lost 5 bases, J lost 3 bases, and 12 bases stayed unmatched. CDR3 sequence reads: CASGPGPGGFEETQYF. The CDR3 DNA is TGTGCTAGTGGTCCTGGGCCAGGGGGTTTTGAAGAGACCCAGTACTTC.

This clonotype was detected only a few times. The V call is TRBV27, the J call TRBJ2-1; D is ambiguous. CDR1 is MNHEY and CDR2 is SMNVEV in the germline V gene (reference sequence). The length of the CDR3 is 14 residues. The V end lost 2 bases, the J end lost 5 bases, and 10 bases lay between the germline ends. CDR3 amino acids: CASSLGNRHNEQFF. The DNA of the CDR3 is TGTGCCAGCAGTTTAGGGAATAGACACAATGAGCAGTTCTTC.

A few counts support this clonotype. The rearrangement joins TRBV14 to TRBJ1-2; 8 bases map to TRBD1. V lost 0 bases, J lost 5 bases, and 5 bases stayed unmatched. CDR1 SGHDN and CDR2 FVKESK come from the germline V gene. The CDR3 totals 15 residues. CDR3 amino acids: CASSQDGDRGYGYTF. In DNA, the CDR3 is TGTGCCAGCAGCCAAGATGGAGACAGGGGTTATGGCTACACCTTC. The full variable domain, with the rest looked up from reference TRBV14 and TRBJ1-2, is EAGVTQFPSHSVIEKGQTVTLRCDPISGHDNLYWYRRVMGKEIKFLLHFVKESKQDESGMPNNRFLAERTGGTYSTLKVQPAELEDSGVYFCASSQDGDRGYGYTFGSGTRLTVV.

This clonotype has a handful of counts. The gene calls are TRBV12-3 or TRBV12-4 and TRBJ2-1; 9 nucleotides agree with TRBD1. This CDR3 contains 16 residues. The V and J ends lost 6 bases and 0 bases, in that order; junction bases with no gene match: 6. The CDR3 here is CASRPQGAGSYNEQFF. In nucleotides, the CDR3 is TGTGCCAGCAGGCCACAGGGGGCAGGCTCCTACAATGAGCAGTTCTTC.

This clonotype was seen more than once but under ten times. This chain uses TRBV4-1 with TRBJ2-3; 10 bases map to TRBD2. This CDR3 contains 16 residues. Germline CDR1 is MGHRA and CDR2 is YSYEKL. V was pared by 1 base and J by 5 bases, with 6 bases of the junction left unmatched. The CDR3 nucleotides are TGCGCCAGCAGCCAAGCCGGGACTAGCGTTATAGATACGCAGTATTTT. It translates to CASSQAGTSVIDTQYF.

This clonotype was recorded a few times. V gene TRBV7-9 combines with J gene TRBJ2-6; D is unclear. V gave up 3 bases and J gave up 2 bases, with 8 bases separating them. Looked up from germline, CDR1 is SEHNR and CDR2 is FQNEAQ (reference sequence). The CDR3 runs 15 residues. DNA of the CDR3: TGTGCCAGCAGCTTGAATCTTGCTGGGGCCAACGTCCTGACTTTC. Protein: CASSLNLAGANVLTF.